These 18 T cell receptor beta chains share one sample of origin, sequenced in a study of shared clonotypes between healthy human individuals. Profiled with immunoSEQ multiplex PCR; TCRdb holds only in-frame clones, not every one. The sample has about 490,000 clones; around 80% are singletons. The sequenced sample consisted of PBMCs. The source of these receptors is a middle-aged woman in good health. Some clones in this sample may be carry-over from other donors' samples.

V is TRBV2 and J is TRBJ2-4; D is unclear. V was cut by 9 bases and J by 3 bases, with 6 bases left in between. Per germline, CDR1 SNHLY and CDR2 FYNNEI. The CDR3 has 11 amino acids. The CDR3 nucleotides read TGTGCCAGGAAAGTCAAAAACATTCAGTACTTC. Its protein product is CARKVKNIQYF.

The chain combines TRBV10-3 with TRBJ2-2, with 9 bases lining up with TRBD2. The CDR3 contains 16 residues. Per germline, CDR1 ENHRY and CDR2 SYGVKD. The V segment lost 3 bases and the J segment 4 bases; nucleotides outside the gene matches: 6. This CDR3 reads CAISDLAGVATGELFF. DNA for the CDR3: TGTGCCATCAGTGACTTAGCGGGAGTGGCCACCGGGGAGCTGTTTTTT.

The chain joins TRBV6-1 to TRBJ2-7; a weak D match, TRBD1 (6 bases). The V gene's germline CDR1 is MNHNS and CDR2 SASEGT. The V and J ends lost 5 bases and 2 bases respectively, with 10 bases between them. The CDR3 has 13 residues. Here the CDR3 DNA reads TGTGCCAGCAGTCTCAGGGGTCCCTACGAGCAGTACTTC. Protein: CASSLRGPYEQYF.

The chain recombines TRBV29-1 with TRBJ2-7; TRBD1 agrees at 9 bases. V lost 3 bases, J lost 3 bases, and 9 bases stayed unmatched. Germline V lookup: CDR1 SQVTM, CDR2 ANQGSEA. This CDR3 is 15 amino acids long. CDR3 sequence: CSVELGRDRVYEQYF. CDR3 nucleotide sequence: TGCAGCGTTGAGCTAGGGAGGGACAGGGTCTACGAGCAGTACTTC.

V gene TRBV9 combines with J gene TRBJ2-1; a possible D gene is TRBD2 (5 bases). Trimming pared 3 bases from V and 6 bases from J, leaving 16 bases between. The CDR3 has 15 amino acids. Germline assignment: CDR1 SGDLS and CDR2 YYNGEE. CDR3 protein: CASSAASGSRNEQFF. The CDR3 region has the DNA TGTGCCAGCAGCGCCGCTAGTGGGAGTCGCAATGAGCAGTTCTTC.

V is TRBV9 and J is TRBJ2-6, with D perhaps given as TRBD1 or TRBD2 (5 bases each). Trimming cost V 2 bases and J 0 bases, with 9 bases left between them. The V gene's germline CDR1 is SGDLS and CDR2 YYNGEE. This CDR3 has 16 amino acids. The CDR3 here is CASSVEGNSGANVLTF. The CDR3 DNA reads TGTGCCAGCAGCGTTGAGGGGAACTCTGGGGCCAACGTCCTGACTTTC.

V gene TRBV7-2 combines with J gene TRBJ2-3, with D perhaps assigned TRBD1 or TRBD2 (5 bases each). Trimming cost V 5 bases and J 4 bases, with 16 bases left between them. The CDR3 contains 15 residues. Looked up from germline, CDR1 is SGHTA and CDR2 is FQGNSA. This CDR3 is CASSTTGRVSDTQYF. The CDR3 DNA sequence: TGTGCCAGCAGCACGACGGGACGGGTCTCAGATACGCAGTATTTT.

This chain connects TRBV27 to TRBJ2-7; D may be TRBD2 (6 bases). The germline gives CDR1 MNHEY, CDR2 SMNVEV (reference sequence). V was pared by 7 bases and J by 0 bases, with 13 bases between. This CDR3 has 14 amino acids. The CDR3 here is CASKGAGSSYEQYF. CDR3 nucleotide sequence: TGTGCCAGCAAGGGAGCCGGGAGCTCCTACGAGCAGTACTTC.

The J gene is TRBJ1-2, the V gene TRBV19, with 8 bases matching TRBD1. J lost 1 base, V lost 10 bases, and 11 bases had no gene match. Germline CDR1 and CDR2: LNHDA and SQIVND (reference sequence). This CDR3 is built from 15 residues. CDR3 loop: CATNQDREHNYGYTF. For the CDR3, the DNA is TGTGCCACCAACCAGGACAGGGAACATAACTATGGCTACACCTTC.

The chain uses TRBV11-2 and TRBJ1-2, with D perhaps TRBD1 (5 bases). Germline V gene lookup returns CDR1 SGHAT and CDR2 FQNNGV. Trimming stripped 5 bases from V and 4 bases from J, with 14 bases between. This CDR3 comprises 14 residues. The CDR3 nucleotides are TGTGCCAGCAGCGGACGACAGCCACCCTATGGCTACACCTTC. Its translation is CASSGRQPPYGYTF.

V is TRBV27 and J is TRBJ2-7; 8 bases map to TRBD1. The CDR3 contains 13 residues. Losses at the gene ends were 4 bases for V and 2 bases for J; bases not matched to a gene: 1. Germline V gives CDR1 MNHEY, CDR2 SMNVEV (reference sequence). This CDR3 is CASSSTGAYEQYF. DNA for the CDR3: TGTGCCAGCAGTTCGACAGGGGCCTACGAGCAGTACTTC.

This clone has more than one count but fewer than ten. At the DNA level, this CDR3 is encoded by other sequences in the same sample as well. The genes are TRBV7-9 and TRBJ1-1; D is perhaps TRBD1 (5 bases). Germline V lookup: CDR1 SEHNR, CDR2 FQNEAQ (reference sequence). The CDR3 contains 12 residues. V was trimmed by 3 bases and J by 4 bases, leaving 6 bases between them. CDR3 nucleotides: TGTGCCAGCAGCTTGAGGGGCACTGAAGCTTTCTTT. Its protein product is CASSLRGTEAFF.

The V and J genes are TRBV20-1 and TRBJ2-5, with D uncertain. Germline V lookup: CDR1 DFQATT, CDR2 SNEGSKA (reference sequence). CDR3 length: 11 amino acids. Trimming stripped 7 bases from V and 4 bases from J, with 10 bases between. CDR3 coding DNA: TGCAGTGATGCCGGTGGAGAGACCCAGTACTTC. Translating gives CSDAGGETQYF.

The gene calls are TRBV5-1 and TRBJ2-5; D is unresolved. The V end was cut by 1 base, the J end by 0 bases, with 10 bases between. Germline CDR1 SGHRS, CDR2 YFSETQ. The length of the CDR3 is 15 residues. This CDR3 reads CASSLSAAYQETQYF. The CDR3 DNA follows: TGCGCCAGCAGCTTGTCGGCAGCCTACCAAGAGACCCAGTACTTC.

Concerning this clone: A much larger clonotype is one base distant, so this may be a read error. The chain couples TRBV14 to TRBJ1-5, with D perhaps matching TRBD1 (5 bases). Germline CDR1 reads SGHDN; CDR2 reads FVKESK. The CDR3 runs to 13 residues. V lost 0 bases to trimming and J lost 6 bases, with 6 bases between them. The CDR3 reads CASSQEGGQPQHF. In DNA, the CDR3 is TGTGCCAGCAGCCAAGAGGGGGGTCAGCCCCAGCATTTT.

The rearrangement links TRBV14 to TRBJ1-1; 7 nucleotides agree with TRBD1. V dropped 1 base and J dropped 0; count of bases not matched to a gene: 2. Per germline, CDR1 SGHDN and CDR2 FVKESK. The CDR3 has 15 amino acids. CDR3 amino acids: CASSQGGTVNTEAFF. The CDR3 coding sequence is TGTGCCAGCAGCCAAGGGGGGACAGTGAACACTGAAGCTTTCTTT.

A single count supports this clone. The chain couples TRBV7-9 to TRBJ2-1; D is unresolved. CDR3 length: 13 amino acids. Germline CDR1 reads SEHNR; CDR2 reads FQNEAQ (reference sequence). V was trimmed by 3 bases and J by 6 bases, leaving 9 bases between them. CDR3 in amino acids: CASSFEAVNEQFF. The DNA of the CDR3 is TGTGCCAGCAGCTTCGAAGCTGTCAATGAGCAGTTCTTC.

The chain is built from TRBV6-1 and TRBJ2-7; D gene uncertain. The CDR3 has 15 residues. V was pared by 2 bases and J by 0 bases, with 11 bases between. Germline V gene data show CDR1 as MNHNS and CDR2 as SASEGT. The CDR3 loop is CASSEWNSSSYEQYF. The CDR3 DNA is TGTGCCAGCAGTGAATGGAACAGTTCCTCCTACGAGCAGTACTTC.